What follows describes a single T cell receptor (beta chain). These data originate in a study of blood T cell repertoires in COVID-19. Study information: Whether acute or convalescent, the COVID-19 samples came from the United States, Italy and Spain.

Produced via immunoSEQ multiplex PCR; TCRdb's table is partial and in-frame only. The repertoire holds 95,000 to 150,000 clones, with 70% to 90% as singletons. CDR1 is ENHRY and CDR2 is SYGVKD in the germline V gene. Trimming at V came to 1 base and at J to 1 base, leaving 4 bases not matched to a gene. CDR3 size: 16 residues. The gene calls are TRBV10-3 and TRBJ2-3; 8 nucleotides match TRBD2. The clonotype originates from a woman of 80 years or more with acute or convalescent COVID-19. The sequenced sample consisted of peripheral blood. The CDR3 loop is CAISEFSGGRTDTQYF. The CDR3, as DNA: TGTGCCATCAGTGAGTTCAGCGGGGGACGCACAGATACGCAGTATTTT.